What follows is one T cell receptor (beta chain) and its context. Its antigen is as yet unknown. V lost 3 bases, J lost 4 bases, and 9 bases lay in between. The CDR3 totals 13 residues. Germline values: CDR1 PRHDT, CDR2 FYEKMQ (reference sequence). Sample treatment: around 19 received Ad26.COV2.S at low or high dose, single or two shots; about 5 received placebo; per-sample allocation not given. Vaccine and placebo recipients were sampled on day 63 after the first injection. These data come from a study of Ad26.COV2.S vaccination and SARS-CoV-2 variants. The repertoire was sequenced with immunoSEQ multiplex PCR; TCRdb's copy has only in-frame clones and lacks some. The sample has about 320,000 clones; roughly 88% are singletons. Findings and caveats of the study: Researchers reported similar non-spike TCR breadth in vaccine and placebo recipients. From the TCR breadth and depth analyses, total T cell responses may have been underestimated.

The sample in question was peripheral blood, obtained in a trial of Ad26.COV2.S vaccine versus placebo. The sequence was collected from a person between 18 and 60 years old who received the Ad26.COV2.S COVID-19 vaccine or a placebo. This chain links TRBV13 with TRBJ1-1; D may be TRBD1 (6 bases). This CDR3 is CASSFTGPTEAFF. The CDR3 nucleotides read TGTGCCAGCAGCTTTACAGGGCCCACTGAAGCTTTCTTT.